Following are 23 T cell receptor beta chains from one sample sequenced in a study of T cell repertoires in cytomegalovirus infection. TCRdb re-derived calls from the reads in MiXCR, one entry per CDR3 protein. Here the sample spans 450,000 to 600,000 distinct CDR3 sequences, 33% being singletons. No antigen has been assigned to these receptors. The sample here was cultured PBMCs, taken from culture after CMV antigen stimulation. The receptors originated from a human donor in good health (CMV status not recorded). Some clones in this sample may be carry-over from other donors' samples.

This clonotype has at least ten counts. The rearrangement uses TRBV7-2 and TRBJ2-5, with D uncertain. In germline, CDR1 is SGHTA, CDR2 FQGNSA. V was trimmed by 5 bases and J by 3 bases, leaving 10 bases between them. The CDR3 has 13 residues. The DNA for the CDR3 is TGTGCCAGCAGCCCCCTCAAGGAAGAGACCCAGTACTTC. Amino acid sequence: CASSPLKEETQYF.

This clonotype was observed at least ten times. This chain uses TRBV7-8 with TRBJ1-1; no definite D call. The ends were cut back, 5 bases at V and 1 base at J, with 11 bases in the middle. The CDR3 is 14 residues long. Germline CDR1 reads SGHVS; CDR2 reads FQNEAQ. The CDR3: CASSMGQTNTEAFF. CDR3 DNA sequence: TGTGCCAGCAGCATGGGTCAGACGAACACTGAAGCTTTCTTT.

The chain links TRBV19 to TRBJ1-5; D remains ambiguous. The germline V and J ends were trimmed by 0 bases and 4 bases, with 10 bases remaining between them. Germline assignment: CDR1 LNHDA and CDR2 SQIVND (reference sequence). The length of the CDR3 is 15 residues. CDR3 coding DNA: TGTGCCAGTAGTATAGATCTGACAAGAAATCAGCCCCAGCATTTT. This encodes CASSIDLTRNQPQHF.

The chain recombines TRBV29-1 with TRBJ2-3; perhaps D is TRBD1 or TRBD2 (5 bases each). This CDR3 has 12 residues. Germline V gene sequence: CDR1 SQVTM, CDR2 ANQGSEA. V was pared by 4 bases and J by 8 bases, with 13 bases between. DNA for the CDR3: TGCAGCGTTGTCGGAGATGGGGGTACGCAGTATTTT. Protein product: CSVVGDGGTQYF.

In this sample, this clonotype turned up a few times. V gene TRBV12-3 or TRBV12-4 combines with J gene TRBJ2-5, with TRBD2 matching 7 bases. V gave up 3 bases and J gave up 3 bases; unmatched junction bases: 4. The CDR3 has 14 residues. This CDR3 reads CASSFSSGKETQYF. In nucleotides, the CDR3 is TGTGCCAGCAGTTTTAGCAGCGGGAAAGAGACCCAGTACTTC.

The CDR3 sequence: CAWGGGNWYQETQYF. DNA of the CDR3: TGTGCCTGGGGGGGGGGTAACTGGTACCAAGAGACCCAGTACTTC. The V gene is TRBV30, the J gene TRBJ2-5; 7 bases fit TRBD2. This CDR3 is built from 15 residues. Germline CDR1 GTSNPN, CDR2 SVGIG (reference sequence). V lost 5 bases and J lost 0; bases outside the gene matches: 9.

The chain is built from TRBV5-1 and TRBJ1-1, with unresolved D. V was shortened by 0 bases and J by 1 base, with 10 bases between the two germline ends. The length of the CDR3 is 15 residues. Germline assignment: CDR1 SGHRS and CDR2 YFSETQ. The CDR3 DNA is TGCGCCAGCAGCTTGGAAACTGTCGGGAACACTGAAGCTTTCTTT. Its protein product is CASSLETVGNTEAFF.

This clonotype showed up just a few times. This chain connects TRBV2 to TRBJ2-2, with a possible D match to TRBD2 (6 bases). CDR1 and CDR2 from the germline V gene are SNHLY and FYNNEI. The V end lost 6 bases, the J end lost 0 bases, and 20 bases lay between the germline ends. CDR3 length: 18 amino acids. In DNA form, the CDR3 reads TGTGCCAGCAGCCGGGACTTTCCAAACCTCGCGAACACCGGGGAGCTGTTTTTT. Translated: CASSRDFPNLANTGELFF. The whole variable domain, filled in from reference TRBV2 and TRBJ2-2, reads EPEVTQTPSHQVTQMGQEVILRCVPISNHLYFYWYRQILGQKVEFLVSFYNNEISEKSEIFDDQFSVERPDGSNFTLKIRSTKLEDSAMYFCASSRDFPNLANTGELFFGEGSRLTVL.

This clonotype showed up just a few times. The V gene is TRBV5-4, the J gene TRBJ1-2; D unresolved. This CDR3 has 17 residues. Germline V lookup: CDR1 SGHNT, CDR2 YYREEE (reference sequence). V shed 6 bases and J shed 7 bases, with 28 bases lying between them. CDR3 DNA sequence: TGTGCCAGCAACCCTAAGGGAGGAGGGTCCTTATTAGGTGGCTACACCTTC. Its translation: CASNPKGGGSLLGGYTF.

This clonotype was counted between two and nine times. The V call is TRBV2, the J call TRBJ2-1; 9 nucleotides match TRBD2. The CDR3 contains 14 residues. V lost 6 bases to trimming and J lost 12 bases; unmatched junction nucleotides: 12. Germline CDR1 SNHLY, CDR2 FYNNEI. The CDR3 coding sequence is TGTGCCAGCAGCCCCCCAGCGGGGGGTGGTTCGCAGTTCTTC. Its translation: CASSPPAGGGSQFF.

The chain has TRBV15 and TRBJ1-5; 9 nucleotides agree with TRBD1. This CDR3 has 15 amino acids. V lost 6 bases to trimming and J lost 4 bases; unmatched junction nucleotides: 7. CDR1 and CDR2 (germline): LNHNV, YYDKDF (reference sequence). CDR3 residues: CATREDRGKNQPQHF. The CDR3 DNA reads TGTGCCACCAGGGAGGACAGGGGTAAAAATCAGCCCCAGCATTTT.

The chain uses TRBV28 and TRBJ1-4, with D perhaps matching TRBD1 (5 bases). The germline V gene has CDR1 MDHEN and CDR2 SYDVKM. V lost 4 bases, J lost 8 bases, and 14 bases lay in between. The CDR3 sequence is 14 residues long. CDR3 amino acids: CASSSGTVEEKLFF. Here the CDR3 DNA reads TGTGCCAGCAGTTCAGGGACGGTGGAAGAAAAACTGTTTTTT.

This clonotype was seen a few times. CDR3 sequence reads: CASSIGAGDTEAFF. The CDR3 DNA follows: TGTGCCAGCAGTATAGGGGCTGGGGACACTGAAGCTTTCTTT. The V call is TRBV6-6, the J call TRBJ1-1; TRBD1 is a possible D gene (5 bases). The germline V gene has CDR1 MNHNY and CDR2 SVGAGI (reference sequence). The CDR3 runs to 14 residues. V dropped 5 bases and J dropped 3 bases, with 13 bases sitting between them.

The J gene is TRBJ2-7, the V gene TRBV7-2, with 7 positions matching TRBD2. CDR1 and CDR2 (germline): SGHTA, FQGNSA. V gave up 5 bases and J gave up 4 bases; unmatched junction bases: 11. CDR3 length: 15 amino acids. CDR3 sequence: CASSALTGGRYEQYF. In nucleotides, the CDR3 is TGTGCCAGCAGCGCCTTAACGGGAGGCAGGTACGAGCAGTACTTC.

The chain links TRBV7-8 to TRBJ2-5; D ambiguous. Germline V CDR1 and CDR2: SGHVS, FQNEAQ. V was clipped by 0 bases and J by 1 base, with 6 bases between them. CDR3 length equals 14 residues. CDR3 in DNA: TGTGCCAGCAGCTTAGCAGAAACCCAAGAGACCCAGTACTTC. It specifies CASSLAETQETQYF. Supplemented by reference TRBV7-8 and TRBJ2-5, the full variable domain reads GAGVSQSPRYKVAKRGQDVALRCDPISGHVSLFWYQQALGQGPEFLTYFQNEAQLDKSGLPSDRFFAERPEGSVSTLKIQRTQQEDSAVYLCASSLAETQETQYFGPGTRLLVL.

This rearrangement joins TRBV7-8 to TRBJ2-7, with 12 bases matching TRBD2. Looked up from germline, CDR1 is SGHVS and CDR2 is FQNEAQ. The length of the CDR3 is 18 residues. The V gene end was trimmed by 1 base and the J gene end by 4 bases; junction bases not matched to a gene: 11. The CDR3 spells CASSLEPRTSGNGYEQYV. The CDR3 coding sequence is TGTGCCAGCAGCTTAGAACCGCGGACTAGCGGGAATGGGTACGAGCAGTACGTC.

V usage is TRBV7-3 and J usage is TRBJ2-5; TRBD1 is a possible D gene (5 bases). V lost 5 bases to trimming and J lost 5 bases, with 9 bases between them. The CDR3 is 12 amino acids. Germline V lookup: CDR1 SGHTA, CDR2 FQGTGA. The CDR3 coding sequence is TGTGCCAGCAGCGAAGACAGCGAGACCCAGTACTTC. Residues: CASSEDSETQYF.

This clonotype was recorded many times. V is TRBV7-2 and J is TRBJ2-4, with 13 positions matching TRBD2. J lost 0 bases, V lost 5 bases, and 10 bases had no gene match. CDR3 size: 19 residues. CDR1 and CDR2 from the germline V gene are SGHTA and FQGNSA. CDR3 bases: TGTGCCAGCAGCCGGCGGGGACTAGCGGGATTCTCAGCCAAAAACATTCAGTACTTC. It translates to CASSRRGLAGFSAKNIQYF.

This rearrangement joins TRBV29-1 to TRBJ1-2; the match to TRBD1 covers 11 bases. This CDR3 is 13 amino acids long. V trimming: 4 bases; J trimming: 4 bases; junction bases outside the gene matches: 2. Germline CDR1 and CDR2: SQVTM and ANQGSEA. CDR3 protein: CSVGGTGGYGYTF. In DNA, the CDR3 is TGCAGCGTTGGCGGGACAGGGGGCTATGGCTACACCTTC. The full variable domain, with the rest looked up from reference TRBV29-1 and TRBJ1-2, is SAVISQKPSRDICQRGTSLTIQCQVDSQVTMMFWYRQQPGQSLTLIATANQGSEATYESGFVIDKFPISRPNLTFSTLTVSNMSPEDSSIYLCSVGGTGGYGYTFGSGTRLTVV.

V and J are TRBV6-6 and TRBJ2-5; 7 nucleotides align to TRBD2. Trimming cost V 5 bases and J 4 bases; bases outside gene matches: 22. Germline CDR1 is MNHNY and CDR2 is SVGAGI (reference sequence). The length of the CDR3 is 19 residues. For the CDR3, the DNA is TGTGCCAGCAGTCCCCTTTATTTGCGGGGAGGGGCCGGTAGAGAGACCCAGTACTTC. It translates to CASSPLYLRGGAGRETQYF.

The V gene is TRBV20-1, the J gene TRBJ2-1; TRBD2 might be the D (7 bases). This CDR3 comprises 14 residues. Germline assignment: CDR1 DFQATT and CDR2 SNEGSKA (reference sequence). CDR3 loop: CRGGLPSSYNEQFF. The CDR3 DNA reads TGCAGGGGGGGGCTTCCGAGCTCCTACAATGAGCAGTTCTTC.

This clonotype occurred a few times. V usage is TRBV7-2 and J usage is TRBJ1-4, with a possible D match to TRBD1 (5 bases). This CDR3 contains 14 residues. Germline V lookup: CDR1 SGHTA, CDR2 FQGNSA. Trimming removed 3 bases at V and 7 bases at J, with 12 bases between. The CDR3 loop is CASSLFGGGEKLFF. In DNA form, the CDR3 reads TGTGCCAGCAGCTTGTTTGGGGGAGGTGAAAAACTGTTTTTT.

There are a few counts of this clonotype. The chain uses TRBV27 and TRBJ2-3; TRBD1 matches 9 bases. Looked up from germline, CDR1 is MNHEY and CDR2 is SMNVEV (reference sequence). The CDR3 is 15 residues long. Trimming cost V 5 bases and J 1 base; bases outside gene matches: 4. CDR3 DNA sequence: TGTGCCAGCAGTGGCTGGACAGGGGGCACAGATACGCAGTATTTT. Amino acid sequence: CASSGWTGGTDTQYF.